Below, 20 T cell receptor beta chains from the same sample are listed, as sequenced in a study of T cells in Graves' hyperthyroidism and ophthalmopathy (dated by TCRdb to 2018 to 2020). The library was made by multiplex PCR. The listed sequencing device is Illumina HiSeq 2000. TCR beta CDR3 regions were amplified from RNA transcripts. A first-round RT-PCR of the TCR CDR3 used the HTBI primer set with the Qiagen OneStep RT-PCR kit. The public sequencing data were trimmed at Q25 with fastp and processed into clonotypes with MiXCR by TCRdb, which kept only in-frame beta chains. Every distinct CDR3 protein forms one entry, paired with its most common genes and DNA. The sample yields about 380,000 distinct CDR3 sequences; approximately 17% were counted once. The biggest ten clones account for 40% of the sample. Sequenced input: blood. These receptors came from a man aged 18 to 29 with Graves' ophthalmopathy.

This clonotype showed up just a few times. This chain links TRBV6-1 with TRBJ2-7, with D uncertain. Germline-derived CDR1 and CDR2 are MNHNS and SASEGT. The V end lost 4 bases, the J end lost 0 bases, and 4 bases lay between the germline ends. CDR3 length: 12 amino acids. The CDR3 sequence: CASSVLSYEQYF. The CDR3, as DNA: TGTGCCAGCAGTGTCCTCTCCTACGAGCAGTACTTC.

The chain uses TRBV28 and TRBJ1-1; TRBD1 matches at 8 bases. V trimming: 1 base; J trimming: 5 bases; junction bases outside the gene matches: 9. Germline V gives CDR1 MDHEN, CDR2 SYDVKM. This CDR3 spans 16 amino acids. The CDR3 nucleotides read TGTGCCAGCAGTTTATATCCAGGGGGCCGTAGGACTGAAGCTTTCTTT. As protein: CASSLYPGGRRTEAFF.

This clonotype turned up a few times. This chain connects TRBV20-1 to TRBJ2-7; D is uncertain. Germline CDR1 DFQATT, CDR2 SNEGSKA (reference sequence). The CDR3 loop spans 16 amino acids. Deletions cut 2 bases from V and 2 bases from J, with 19 bases between. The CDR3 nucleotides read TGCAGTGCTAGACCATCTGCCGGAAGAGGTACCTACGAGCAGTACTTC. The encoded protein is CSARPSAGRGTYEQYF.

The sample holds a few counts of this clonotype. The junction departs from germline at one end; a sequencing error may be responsible. The chain has TRBV7-7 and TRBJ2-2; TRBD1 is a possible D gene (6 bases). Germline CDR1 reads SSHAT; CDR2 reads FNYEAQ (reference sequence). The CDR3 has 14 residues. The DNA of the CDR3 is TGTGCTAGCAGCTCGAACCCAGGGGTTGGGGAGCTGTTTTTT. It encodes CASSSNPGVGELFF.

V is TRBV6-1 and J is TRBJ1-4; no clear D gene. The CDR3 is made up of 16 amino acids. The V and J ends lost 1 base and 8 bases respectively, with 17 bases between them. The germline V gene encodes CDR1 MNHNS and CDR2 SASEGT. Here the CDR3 reads CASSEEFWAPNEKLFF. DNA for the CDR3: TGTGCCAGCAGTGAAGAGTTTTGGGCCCCAAACGAAAAACTGTTTTTT.

This clonotype was recorded at least ten times. V gene TRBV11-2 combines with J gene TRBJ1-1; 8 bases are shared with TRBD1. Germline CDR1 and CDR2: SGHAT and FQNNGV. V dropped 6 bases and J dropped 3; count of bases not matched to a gene: 6. CDR3 length equals 14 residues. The chain's CDR3 is CASRSTGGYTEAFF. In nucleotides, the CDR3 is TGTGCCAGCAGATCTACAGGGGGATACACTGAAGCTTTCTTT.

This clonotype was counted a few times. The gene calls are TRBV6-1 and TRBJ2-4, with D unresolved. Trimming took off 4 bases at V and 0 bases at J, with 10 bases between the two ends. The length of the CDR3 is 15 residues. Germline-derived CDR1 and CDR2 are MNHNS and SASEGT. This CDR3 reads CASSAMGLAKNIQYF. In DNA, the CDR3 is TGTGCCAGCAGTGCGATGGGTTTAGCCAAAAACATTCAGTACTTC.

The table lists this clonotype with many counts. V is TRBV12-3 or TRBV12-4 and J is TRBJ2-5, with D uncertain. V lost 10 bases and J 1 base, leaving 10 bases between the germline ends. The CDR3 extends over 12 amino acids. As DNA, the CDR3 is TGTGCCATACGGAGAGCCCAAGAGACCCAGTACTTC. This translates into CAIRRAQETQYF.

V gene TRBV11-1 combines with J gene TRBJ1-1, with D unclear. The CDR3 runs 16 residues. Germline lookup yields CDR1 SGHAT and CDR2 FQDESV (reference sequence). V lost 5 bases, J lost 6 bases, and 22 bases lay in between. CDR3 residues: CASSLLGIGNLAEAFF. The DNA for the CDR3 is TGTGCCAGCAGCCTACTTGGGATAGGGAATCTGGCTGAAGCTTTCTTT.

The CDR3 here is CASSALRGYEQYF. DNA of the CDR3: TGTGCCAGCAGTGCCCTCAGGGGATACGAGCAGTACTTC. The V call is TRBV6-1, the J call TRBJ2-7; D may be TRBD1 (6 bases). CDR1 MNHNS and CDR2 SASEGT come from the germline V gene. The V gene lost 4 bases and the J gene lost 4 bases, with 11 bases spanning the gap. The CDR3 totals 13 residues.

This clonotype was found a few times. V gene TRBV29-1 combines with J gene TRBJ2-6, with a possible D match to TRBD2 (5 bases). Germline V gene lookup returns CDR1 SQVTM and CDR2 ANQGSEA. The CDR3 has 14 amino acids. V lost 4 bases, J lost 2 bases, and 9 bases lay in between. The CDR3 is CSVGGETGANVLTF. CDR3 coding DNA: TGCAGCGTTGGGGGAGAGACTGGGGCCAACGTCCTGACTTTC.

This clonotype was counted between two and nine times. The CDR3 bases are TGCGCCAGCAGCCAACATCAGGGGGTAGGGCAGCCCCAGCATTTT. Translating it yields CASSQHQGVGQPQHF. The chain carries TRBV4-1 and TRBJ1-5; 7 bases align to TRBD1. The CDR3 covers 15 residues. V shed 2 bases, J shed 7 bases, and the junction held 8 bases outside the gene matches. Germline V gene data show CDR1 as MGHRA and CDR2 as YSYEKL.

This clonotype was picked up many times. CDR3 nucleotide sequence: TGTGCCAGCAGTTCAGGTTCTTTCGCAGATACGCAGTATTTT. Protein sequence: CASSSGSFADTQYF. The genes are TRBV28 and TRBJ2-3; D is undetermined. The length of the CDR3 is 14 residues. Germline loops: CDR1 MDHEN, CDR2 SYDVKM. Trimming cost V 4 bases and J 4 bases, with 12 bases left between them.

V is TRBV29-1 and J is TRBJ1-1; 7 bases are shared with TRBD1. The CDR3 is made up of 14 amino acids. Germline lookup yields CDR1 SQVTM and CDR2 ANQGSEA. The trim removed 2 bases at V and 3 bases at J, leaving 6 bases unmatched. The CDR3 reads CSVERVTGDTEAFF. The CDR3 DNA reads TGCAGCGTTGAACGGGTTACAGGGGACACTGAAGCTTTCTTT.

About this clonotype: A much larger clone lies one base from this, so it may be a read error. This chain links TRBV12-3 or TRBV12-4 with TRBJ2-5; TRBD2 might be the D (7 bases). The ends were cut back, 10 bases at V and 4 bases at J, with 16 bases in the middle. This CDR3 region has 13 residues. The CDR3 sequence is CATWRGGSETQYF. CDR3 coding DNA: TGTGCCACCTGGAGGGGGGGCTCAGAGACCCAGTACTTC.

This clonotype has just a few counts. V usage is TRBV7-8 and J usage is TRBJ1-4, with 7 bases matching TRBD1. Germline values: CDR1 SGHVS, CDR2 FQNEAQ. The CDR3 has 20 amino acids. Trimming cost V 0 bases and J 8 bases; bases outside gene matches: 21. The CDR3 nucleotides are TGTGCCAGCAGCTTAGCGCGGGTAGGGGGCGGGCGCGGTCGGATAGAAAAACTGTTTTTT. Amino acid sequence: CASSLARVGGGRGRIEKLFF.

On this clonotype itself: This may arise from a read error, as a much more abundant clone is one base away. The CDR3 protein is CASSYWPGNTEAFF. Written as DNA, the CDR3 is TGTGCCAGCAGTTACTGGCCGGGGAACACTGAAGCTTTCTTT. The genes are TRBV12-3 or TRBV12-4 and TRBJ1-1, with D unclear. The CDR3 covers 14 residues. The V and J ends lost 4 bases and 1 base respectively, with 10 bases between them.

This clonotype was detected only a few times. The chain couples TRBV5-1 to TRBJ2-3; 14 nucleotides align to TRBD2. Trimming at V came to 3 bases and at J to 4 bases, leaving 7 bases not matched to a gene. The CDR3 consists of 17 residues. Looked up from germline, CDR1 is SGHRS and CDR2 is YFSETQ. The CDR3 loop is CASSSRTSGGFADTQYF. Here the CDR3 DNA reads TGCGCCAGCAGCTCGAGGACTAGCGGGGGGTTCGCAGATACGCAGTATTTT. Complete variable domain (other parts from reference TRBV5-1 and TRBJ2-3): KAGVTQTPRYLIKTRGQQVTLSCSPISGHRSVSWYQQTPGQGLQFLFEYFSETQRNKGNFPGRFSGRQFSNSRSEMNVSTLELGDSALYLCASSSRTSGGFADTQYFGPGTRLTVL.

The table lists this clonotype with a few counts. The J gene is TRBJ1-3, the V gene TRBV7-9; D is possibly TRBD1 (5 bases). V gave up 2 bases and J gave up 6 bases, with 11 bases separating them. Germline-derived CDR1 and CDR2 are SEHNR and FQNEAQ (reference sequence). The CDR3 is 14 amino acids. Here the CDR3 DNA reads TGTGCCAGCAGCTTACCCGACAGTCCAAACACCATATATTTT. It specifies CASSLPDSPNTIYF.

This clonotype was counted many times. J is TRBJ2-3 and V is TRBV2; no firm D call. There are 16 residues in the CDR3. Germline V gene sequence: CDR1 SNHLY, CDR2 FYNNEI. V was cut by 0 bases and J by 1 base, with 11 bases left in between. For the CDR3, the DNA is TGTGCCAGCAGTGAAGCGCCCGGATCCCGCACAGATACGCAGTATTTT. Translated: CASSEAPGSRTDTQYF.